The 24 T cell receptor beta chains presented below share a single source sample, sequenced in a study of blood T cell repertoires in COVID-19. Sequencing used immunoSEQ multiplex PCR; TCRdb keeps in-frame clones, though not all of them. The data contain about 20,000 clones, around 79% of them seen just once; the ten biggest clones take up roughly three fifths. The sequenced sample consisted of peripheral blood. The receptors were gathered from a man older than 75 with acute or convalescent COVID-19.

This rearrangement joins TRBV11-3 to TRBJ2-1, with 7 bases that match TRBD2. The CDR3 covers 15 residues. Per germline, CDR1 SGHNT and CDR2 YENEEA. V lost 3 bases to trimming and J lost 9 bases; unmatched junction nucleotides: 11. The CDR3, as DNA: TGTGCCAGCAGCTTCGGGGGAGGGCCCGCTGGTGAGCAGTTCTTC. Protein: CASSFGGGPAGEQFF.

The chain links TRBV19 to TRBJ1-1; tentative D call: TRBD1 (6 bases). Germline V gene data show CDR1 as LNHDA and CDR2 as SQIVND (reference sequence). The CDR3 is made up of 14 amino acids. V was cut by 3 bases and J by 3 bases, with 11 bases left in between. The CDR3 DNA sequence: TGTGCCAGTAGTATTAACAGGGCGTACACTGAAGCTTTCTTT. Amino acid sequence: CASSINRAYTEAFF.

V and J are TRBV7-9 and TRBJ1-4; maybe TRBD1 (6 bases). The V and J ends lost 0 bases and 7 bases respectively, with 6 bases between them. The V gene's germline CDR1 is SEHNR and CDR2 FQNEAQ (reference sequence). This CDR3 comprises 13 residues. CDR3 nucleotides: TGTGCCAGCAGCTTAGCAGGGGGTGAAAAACTGTTTTTT. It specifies CASSLAGGEKLFF.

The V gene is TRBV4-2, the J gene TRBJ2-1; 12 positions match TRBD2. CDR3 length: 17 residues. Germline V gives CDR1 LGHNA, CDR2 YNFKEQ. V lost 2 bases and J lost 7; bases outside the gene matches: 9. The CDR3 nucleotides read TGTGCCAGCAGCCAACAAAGCACTAGCGGGAGGTATAATGAGCAGTTCTTC. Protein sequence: CASSQQSTSGRYNEQFF.

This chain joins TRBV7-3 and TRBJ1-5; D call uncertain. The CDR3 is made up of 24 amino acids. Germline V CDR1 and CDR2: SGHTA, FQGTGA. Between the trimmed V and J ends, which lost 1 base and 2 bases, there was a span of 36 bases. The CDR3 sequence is CASSLRMLPGENLSGFGGNQPQHF. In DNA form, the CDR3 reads TGTGCCAGCAGCTTAAGAATGCTCCCCGGCGAGAACCTATCGGGATTTGGAGGCAATCAGCCCCAGCATTTT. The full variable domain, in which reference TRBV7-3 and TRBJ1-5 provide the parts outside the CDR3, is GAGVSQTPSNKVTEKGKYVELRCDPISGHTALYWYRQSLGQGPEFLIYFQGTGAADDSGLPNDRFFAVRPEGSVSTLKIQRTERGDSAVYLCASSLRMLPGENLSGFGGNQPQHFGDGTRLSIL.

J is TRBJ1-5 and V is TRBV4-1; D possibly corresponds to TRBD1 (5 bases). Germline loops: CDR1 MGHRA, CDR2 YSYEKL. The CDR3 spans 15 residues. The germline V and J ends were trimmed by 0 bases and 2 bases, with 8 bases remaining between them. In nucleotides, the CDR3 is TGCGCCAGCAGCCAAGATAGCAGGGGCAATCAGCCCCAGCATTTT. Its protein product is CASSQDSRGNQPQHF.

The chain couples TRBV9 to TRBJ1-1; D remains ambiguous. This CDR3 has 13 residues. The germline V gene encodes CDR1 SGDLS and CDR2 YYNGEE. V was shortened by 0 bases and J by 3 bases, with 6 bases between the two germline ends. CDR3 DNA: TGTGCCAGCAGCGTAGGCCAGGACACTGAAGCTTTCTTT. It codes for CASSVGQDTEAFF.

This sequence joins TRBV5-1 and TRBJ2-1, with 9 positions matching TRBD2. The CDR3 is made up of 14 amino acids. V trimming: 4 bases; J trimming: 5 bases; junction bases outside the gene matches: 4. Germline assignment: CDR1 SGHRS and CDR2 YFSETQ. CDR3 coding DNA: TGCGCCAGCAGCCCTGGGACTAGCCACAATGAGCAGTTCTTC. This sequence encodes CASSPGTSHNEQFF.

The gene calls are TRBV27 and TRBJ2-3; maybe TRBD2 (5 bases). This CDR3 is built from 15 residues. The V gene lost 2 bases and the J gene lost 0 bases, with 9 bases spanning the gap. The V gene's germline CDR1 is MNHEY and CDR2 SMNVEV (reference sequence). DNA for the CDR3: TGTGCCAGCAGTTTAGAGGGCGGGAGCACAGATACGCAGTATTTT. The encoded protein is CASSLEGGSTDTQYF.

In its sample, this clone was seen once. The CDR3 bases are TGTGCCAGCAGTTTACCAGGGGCGGCTGAAGCTTTCTTT. It translates to CASSLPGAAEAFF. The J gene is TRBJ1-1, the V gene TRBV28; TRBD1 might be the D (6 bases). CDR1 is MDHEN and CDR2 is SYDVKM in the germline V gene. The V gene lost 2 bases and the J gene lost 6 bases, with 10 bases spanning the gap. The length of the CDR3 is 13 residues.

The CDR3, as DNA: TGTGCCAGCAGCCTCTGGACACAAAACACCATATATTTT. Translated: CASSLWTQNTIYF. The V call is TRBV6-1, the J call TRBJ1-3; D might be TRBD1 (5 bases). In germline, CDR1 is MNHNS, CDR2 SASEGT. The CDR3 length is 13 residues. Deletions cut 6 bases from V and 6 bases from J, with 12 bases between.

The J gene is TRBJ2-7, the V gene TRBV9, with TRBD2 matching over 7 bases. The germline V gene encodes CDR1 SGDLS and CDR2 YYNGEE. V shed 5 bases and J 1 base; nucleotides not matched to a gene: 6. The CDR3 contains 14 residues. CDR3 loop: CASSRGGDSYEQYF. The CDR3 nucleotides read TGTGCCAGCAGTCGGGGAGGGGATTCCTACGAGCAGTACTTC.

The CDR3: CASRNTEAFF. CDR3 DNA sequence: TGCGCCAGCCGGAACACTGAAGCTTTCTTT. The rearrangement uses TRBV5-1 and TRBJ1-1; D unclear. The CDR3 has 10 residues. V was cut by 7 bases and J by 1 base, with 2 bases left in between. The germline V gene has CDR1 SGHRS and CDR2 YFSETQ. Full variable domain (outside the CDR3, taken from reference TRBV5-1 and TRBJ1-1): KAGVTQTPRYLIKTRGQQVTLSCSPISGHRSVSWYQQTPGQGLQFLFEYFSETQRNKGNFPGRFSGRQFSNSRSEMNVSTLELGDSALYLCASRNTEAFFGQGTRLTVV.

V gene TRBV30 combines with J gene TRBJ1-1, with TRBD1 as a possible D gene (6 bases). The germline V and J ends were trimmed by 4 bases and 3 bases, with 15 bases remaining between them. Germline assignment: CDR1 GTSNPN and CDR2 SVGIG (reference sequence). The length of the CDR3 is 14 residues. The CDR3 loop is CAWKLNTGYTEAFF. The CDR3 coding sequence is TGTGCCTGGAAATTGAACACAGGGTACACTGAAGCTTTCTTT.

Written as DNA, the CDR3 is TGTGCCAGCAGCTTTCGGCGGGGGGCCGGGGAGCTGTTTTTT. It translates to CASSFRRGAGELFF. This rearrangement joins TRBV5-6 to TRBJ2-2, with 8 bases aligning to TRBD2. CDR1 is SGHDT and CDR2 is YYEEEE in the germline V gene. J lost 6 bases, V lost 2 bases, and 3 bases had no gene match. This CDR3 is built from 14 residues.

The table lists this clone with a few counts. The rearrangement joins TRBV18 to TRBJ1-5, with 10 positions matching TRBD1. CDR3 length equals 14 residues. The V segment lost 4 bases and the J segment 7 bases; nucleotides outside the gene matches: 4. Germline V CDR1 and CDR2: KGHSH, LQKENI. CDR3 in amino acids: CASSRQGAGQPQHF. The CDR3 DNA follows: TGTGCCAGCTCACGACAGGGGGCAGGACAGCCCCAGCATTTT.

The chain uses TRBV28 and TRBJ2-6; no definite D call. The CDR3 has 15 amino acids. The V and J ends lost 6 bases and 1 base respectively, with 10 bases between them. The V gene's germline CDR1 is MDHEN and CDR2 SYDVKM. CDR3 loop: CASRERASGANVLTF. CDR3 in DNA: TGTGCCAGCAGAGAAAGAGCTTCTGGGGCCAACGTCCTGACTTTC.

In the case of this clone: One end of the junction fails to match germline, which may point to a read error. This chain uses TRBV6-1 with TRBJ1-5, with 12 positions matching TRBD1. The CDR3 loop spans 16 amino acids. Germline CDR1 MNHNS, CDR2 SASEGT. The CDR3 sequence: CASSEDGTGGSQPQHF. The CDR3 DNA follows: TGTGCCAGCAGCGAAGATGGGACAGGGGGCTCTCAGCCCCAGCATTTT.

The CDR3: CASSKDSSPPYNEQFF. The CDR3, as DNA: TGTGCCAGCAGCAAGGACAGCAGCCCCCCCTACAATGAGCAGTTCTTC. This sequence joins TRBV5-6 and TRBJ2-1; maybe TRBD1 (6 bases). Germline CDR1 reads SGHDT; CDR2 reads YYEEEE. Trimming took 4 bases from V and 2 from J, leaving 16 bases between them. The CDR3 totals 16 residues.

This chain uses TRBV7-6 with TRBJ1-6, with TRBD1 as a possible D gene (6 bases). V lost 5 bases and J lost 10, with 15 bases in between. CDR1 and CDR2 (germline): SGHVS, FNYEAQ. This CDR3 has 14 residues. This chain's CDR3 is CASSPGGGGSPLHF. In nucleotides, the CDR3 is TGTGCCAGCAGCCCCGGGGGGGGCGGCTCACCCCTCCACTTT.

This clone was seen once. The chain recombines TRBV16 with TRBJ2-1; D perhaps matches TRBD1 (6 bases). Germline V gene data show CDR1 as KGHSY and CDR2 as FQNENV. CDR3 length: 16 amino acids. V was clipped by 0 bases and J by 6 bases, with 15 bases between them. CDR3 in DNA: TGTGCCAGCAGCCAATCTCCCACAGGGATAAGCAATGAGCAGTTCTTC. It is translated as CASSQSPTGISNEQFF.

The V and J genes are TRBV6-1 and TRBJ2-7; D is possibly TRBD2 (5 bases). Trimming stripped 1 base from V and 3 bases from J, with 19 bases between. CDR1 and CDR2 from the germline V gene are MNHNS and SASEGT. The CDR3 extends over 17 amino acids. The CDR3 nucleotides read TGTGCCAGCAGTGAAGGGACTCAACTCGACATTCGCTACGAGCAGTACTTC. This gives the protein CASSEGTQLDIRYEQYF.

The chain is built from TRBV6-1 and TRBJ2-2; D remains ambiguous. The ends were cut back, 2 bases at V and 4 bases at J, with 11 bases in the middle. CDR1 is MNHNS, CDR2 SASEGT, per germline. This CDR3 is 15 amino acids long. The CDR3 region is CASSEPGSTTGELFF. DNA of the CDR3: TGTGCCAGCAGTGAACCTGGTAGTACCACCGGGGAGCTGTTTTTT.

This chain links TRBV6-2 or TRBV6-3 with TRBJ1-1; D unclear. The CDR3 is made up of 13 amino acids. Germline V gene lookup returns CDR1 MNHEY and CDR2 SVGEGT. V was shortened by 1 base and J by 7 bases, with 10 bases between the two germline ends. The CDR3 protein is CASSYLEKHEAFF. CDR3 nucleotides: TGTGCCAGCAGTTACTTGGAGAAACATGAAGCTTTCTTT.